The 26 T cell receptor beta chains reported below all come from one sample, sequenced in a study of blood T cell repertoires in COVID-19. Profiled with immunoSEQ multiplex PCR; TCRdb holds only in-frame clones, not every one. The data show about 45,000 clones, with roughly 80% seen just once and roughly 5% held by the top ten. The specimen was peripheral blood. These receptors were taken from a man aged 50 to 59 with active COVID-19.

This chain links TRBV7-3 with TRBJ2-2; 14 nucleotides agree with TRBD2. J gave up 9 bases and V 5 bases, and 5 bases lay outside the gene matches. The CDR3 extends over 15 amino acids. From germline, CDR1 is SGHTA and CDR2 FQGTGA. DNA for the CDR3: TGTGCCAGCAGCCAAGGGACTAGCGGGAGCAGGGAGCTGTTTTTT. Protein sequence: CASSQGTSGSRELFF.

This clone has a handful of counts. The chain employs TRBV7-9 and TRBJ2-7; 11 nucleotides match TRBD1. The V segment lost 1 base and the J segment 3 bases; nucleotides outside the gene matches: 14. CDR3 length equals 19 residues. In germline, CDR1 is SEHNR, CDR2 FQNEAQ (reference sequence). The CDR3 DNA sequence: TGTGCCAGCAGCTTAGACACCCTAGGACAGGGGGCGGCTTTCTACGAGCAGTACTTC. This codes for CASSLDTLGQGAAFYEQYF. The whole variable domain, filled in from reference TRBV7-9 and TRBJ2-7, reads DTGVSQNPRHKITKRGQNVTFRCDPISEHNRLYWYRQTLGQGPEFLTYFQNEAQLEKSRLLSDRFSAERPKGSFSTLEIQRTEQGDSAMYLCASSLDTLGQGAAFYEQYFGPGTRLTVT.

In this sample, this clone turned up once. The V call is TRBV5-1, the J call TRBJ2-1; D may be TRBD2 (6 bases). In germline, CDR1 is SGHRS, CDR2 YFSETQ. The ends were cut back, 0 bases at V and 9 bases at J, with 16 bases in the middle. The CDR3 runs 15 residues. The CDR3 is CASSLADGSLGEQFF. The CDR3, as DNA: TGCGCCAGCAGCTTGGCCGACGGGAGTCTCGGTGAGCAGTTCTTC.

This clone has only a few counts. The chain carries TRBV11-3 and TRBJ2-1; no reliable D call. This CDR3 contains 11 residues. V lost 2 bases, J lost 6 bases, and 2 bases lay in between. Germline V CDR1 and CDR2: SGHNT, YENEEA. The CDR3 DNA reads TGTGCCAGCAGCTTACTCAATGAGCAGTTCTTC. Amino acids: CASSLLNEQFF.

This clone was seen a single time. The rearrangement links TRBV4-3 to TRBJ1-4; TRBD1 is a possible D gene (5 bases). V lost 4 bases and J 10 bases, leaving 22 bases between the germline ends. This CDR3 is 16 amino acids long. The germline V gene has CDR1 LGHNA and CDR2 YSLEER. The CDR3: CASSPPPRRGGLKLFF. DNA for the CDR3: TGCGCCAGCAGCCCCCCCCCGCGAAGGGGAGGGTTAAAACTGTTTTTT.

The chain joins TRBV5-1 to TRBJ1-4; TRBD1 agrees at 9 bases. Germline trimming cut 1 base from V and 8 bases from J; bases unmatched to any gene: 6. Germline values: CDR1 SGHRS, CDR2 YFSETQ. The CDR3 runs 15 residues. In nucleotides, the CDR3 is TGCGCCAGCAGCTTGCGGGGACAGGGTGCCGAAAAACTGTTTTTT. This translates into CASSLRGQGAEKLFF.

The chain uses TRBV5-1 and TRBJ2-7, with 7 bases that match TRBD1. Germline V lookup: CDR1 SGHRS, CDR2 YFSETQ. J was trimmed by 5 bases and V by 4 bases; bases with no gene match: 12. The CDR3 consists of 15 residues. The chain's CDR3 is CASSAQGESSHEQYF. The CDR3 DNA follows: TGCGCCAGCAGCGCTCAGGGGGAGTCTTCCCACGAGCAGTACTTC.

This clone was seen a few times. The chain links TRBV11-2 to TRBJ2-2; 9 nucleotides match TRBD2. CDR3 size: 16 residues. CDR1 and CDR2 from the germline V gene are SGHAT and FQNNGV. Unmatched junction bases numbered 6, after V lost 5 bases and J lost 2 bases. The CDR3 region is CASSQSGRSNTGELFF. The CDR3, as DNA: TGTGCCAGCAGCCAAAGCGGGAGGTCCAACACCGGGGAGCTGTTTTTT.

The chain employs TRBV5-1 and TRBJ2-7, with D possibly matching TRBD1 (6 bases). The V end lost 4 bases, the J end lost 1 base, and 15 bases lay between the germline ends. There are 15 residues in the CDR3. Germline V gives CDR1 SGHRS, CDR2 YFSETQ. CDR3 loop: CASSQSPRGSYEQYF. In DNA, the CDR3 is TGCGCCAGCAGCCAGAGCCCAAGGGGGTCCTACGAGCAGTACTTC.

The gene calls are TRBV13 and TRBJ2-7; the D is unclear. Trimming took off 3 bases at V and 0 bases at J, with 9 bases between the two ends. The CDR3 runs to 14 residues. Germline loops: CDR1 PRHDT, CDR2 FYEKMQ (reference sequence). DNA of the CDR3: TGTGCCAGCAGCTTGTATGCCAGCTCCTACGAGCAGTACTTC. Its translation is CASSLYASSYEQYF.

The chain recombines TRBV6-5 with TRBJ1-6, with 8 bases that match TRBD1. V gave up 1 base and J gave up 8 bases; unmatched junction bases: 7. The V gene's germline CDR1 is MNHEY and CDR2 SVGAGI. This CDR3 region has 16 residues. The CDR3 is CASSYYRTGRDSPLHF. CDR3 bases: TGTGCCAGCAGTTACTATCGGACAGGGAGGGATTCACCCCTCCACTTT.

The rearrangement uses TRBV7-6 and TRBJ2-2; the D gene is possibly TRBD2 (5 bases). Germline V CDR1 and CDR2: SGHVS, FNYEAQ. Trimming cost V 5 bases and J 4 bases, with 14 bases left between them. The CDR3 totals 15 residues. CDR3 sequence: CASSLRIATTGELFF. The CDR3, as DNA: TGTGCCAGCAGCCTCAGAATAGCGACCACCGGGGAGCTGTTTTTT.

This clone has just one count. V gene TRBV11-3 combines with J gene TRBJ2-1; D perhaps matches TRBD2 (5 bases). The CDR3 consists of 15 residues. Germline V CDR1 and CDR2: SGHNT, YENEEA. The V gene lost 2 bases and the J gene lost 6 bases, with 14 bases spanning the gap. CDR3 sequence reads: CASSLRRAPLNEQFF. CDR3 nucleotide sequence: TGTGCCAGCAGCTTAAGGCGGGCCCCACTCAATGAGCAGTTCTTC.

The V gene is TRBV30, the J gene TRBJ2-1, with 8 bases lining up with TRBD2. The length of the CDR3 is 14 residues. Germline V gene data show CDR1 as GTSNPN and CDR2 as SVGIG (reference sequence). V dropped 0 bases and J dropped 7; count of bases not matched to a gene: 5. The CDR3 sequence is CAWSVGSGTNEQFF. The CDR3, as DNA: TGTGCCTGGAGTGTAGGTAGCGGGACAAATGAGCAGTTCTTC.

This clone was seen more than once but under ten times. The chain is built from TRBV7-9 and TRBJ1-1; possible D gene TRBD1, 5 bases. The length of the CDR3 is 14 residues. V was pared by 6 bases and J by 4 bases, with 15 bases between. Germline CDR1 reads SEHNR; CDR2 reads FQNEAQ (reference sequence). The CDR3, as DNA: TGTGCCAGCAGGAGAGACGGGGGAATCACTGAAGCTTTCTTT. This encodes CASRRDGGITEAFF.

This chain connects TRBV9 to TRBJ2-1; maybe TRBD1 (6 bases). The CDR3 has 15 residues. Trimming removed 3 bases from V and 4 bases from J, with 14 bases in between. Per germline, CDR1 SGDLS and CDR2 YYNGEE. CDR3 in amino acids: CASSARQASYNEQFF. CDR3 DNA sequence: TGTGCCAGCAGCGCGAGACAGGCTTCGTACAATGAGCAGTTCTTC.

V usage is TRBV15 and J usage is TRBJ1-5, with D unclear. Per germline, CDR1 LNHNV and CDR2 YYDKDF (reference sequence). CDR3 length: 13 amino acids. V shed 0 bases and J shed 10 bases, with 10 bases lying between them. CDR3 amino acids: CATSRDSGSPQHF. The CDR3 DNA is TGTGCCACCAGCAGAGATTCGGGAAGCCCCCAGCATTTT.

V is TRBV27 and J is TRBJ1-1; D may be TRBD1 (5 bases). CDR3 size: 16 residues. Trimming cost V 5 bases and J 1 base, with 17 bases left between them. From germline, CDR1 is MNHEY and CDR2 SMNVEV (reference sequence). In DNA form, the CDR3 reads TGTGCCAGCAGTCCCCTCCGGCAGGGCACGAACACTGAAGCTTTCTTT. Amino acid sequence: CASSPLRQGTNTEAFF.

The chain couples TRBV12-2 to TRBJ2-7; the D call of TRBD2 is as the table states it, not checked on the DNA. TRBV12-2 counts as a pseudogene. CDR3 size: 14 residues. The CDR3 loop reads CASRLLAGVREQYF. CDR3 nucleotide sequence: TGTGCAAGTCGCTTATTAGCGGGAGTGCGCGAGCAGTACTTC.

The CDR3 spells CASSPGQNNSPLHF. The CDR3 region has the DNA TGTGCCAGCAGCCCTGGACAGAATAATTCACCCCTCCACTTT. The chain employs TRBV28 and TRBJ1-6; possibly TRBD1 for D (6 bases). This CDR3 is 14 amino acids long. V lost 6 bases to trimming and J lost 5 bases, with 11 bases between them. The V gene's germline CDR1 is MDHEN and CDR2 SYDVKM.

This clone showed up just a few times. The DNA of the CDR3 is TGTGCCAGCAGCGCGCTAGTAACAGATACGCAGTATTTT. It specifies CASSALVTDTQYF. The chain is built from TRBV9 and TRBJ2-3; no clear D gene. The CDR3 length is 13 residues. Trimming took 3 bases from V and 3 from J, leaving 8 bases between them. Germline V lookup: CDR1 SGDLS, CDR2 YYNGEE.

This rearrangement joins TRBV14 to TRBJ2-7; D possibly corresponds to TRBD1 (5 bases). This CDR3 is built from 15 residues. V was shortened by 4 bases and J by 6 bases, with 19 bases between the two germline ends. In germline, CDR1 is SGHDN, CDR2 FVKESK. The CDR3 nucleotides read TGTGCCAGCAGCCCCCTAGGGGCAGGGTATGTCGAGCAGTACTTC. Protein: CASSPLGAGYVEQYF.

This chain joins TRBV7-2 and TRBJ2-3; 8 bases align to TRBD2. Germline trimming cut 5 bases from V and 6 bases from J; bases unmatched to any gene: 13. The CDR3 covers 16 residues. In germline, CDR1 is SGHTA, CDR2 FQGNSA. The CDR3 DNA reads as TGTGCCAGCAGCCTCAACCGAGGAGGCGGGAGGGATACGCAGTATTTT. Its translation is CASSLNRGGGRDTQYF.

The V call is TRBV28, the J call TRBJ1-4; 12 positions match TRBD1. Germline values: CDR1 MDHEN, CDR2 SYDVKM. The CDR3 totals 15 residues. The V gene end was trimmed by 3 bases and the J gene end by 11 bases; junction bases not matched to a gene: 7. CDR3 sequence reads: CASSFGTGGYVKLFF. CDR3 DNA: TGTGCCAGCAGTTTTGGGACAGGGGGCTACGTGAAACTGTTTTTT.

The chain is built from TRBV11-3 and TRBJ2-7, with 8 nucleotides matching TRBD2. This CDR3 is 12 amino acids long. V shed 4 bases and J 5 bases; nucleotides not matched to a gene: 1. Germline V gene lookup returns CDR1 SGHNT and CDR2 YENEEA. This CDR3 reads CASSSGGDEQYF. The CDR3 coding sequence is TGTGCCAGCAGCTCCGGGGGGGACGAGCAGTACTTC.

The V and J genes are TRBV6-2 or TRBV6-3 and TRBJ2-4; 13 bases are shared with TRBD2. CDR1 and CDR2 (germline): MNHEY, SVGEGT. V dropped 6 bases and J dropped 0; count of bases not matched to a gene: 11. The CDR3 contains 19 residues. The CDR3 region is CASSWGGTSGKLAKNIQYF. The CDR3 bases are TGTGCCAGCAGCTGGGGAGGGACTAGCGGGAAGCTAGCCAAAAACATTCAGTACTTC.